Each of the 18 T cell receptor beta chains below was sequenced from the same sample in a study of CD39 and CD103 CD8 tumor-infiltrating T cells. The assay was immunoSEQ multiplex PCR, and TCRdb's table has in-frame clones only and misses some. The sample carries roughly 320 clones, 45% recorded once. Sequenced input: CD39+ CD103+ CD8+ T cells sorted from the tumor. Subset defined: CD103+CD39+ double-positive CD45RA- CD8 T cells. These receptors were collected from a human donor with ovarian cancer.

The V call is TRBV19, the J call TRBJ2-1, with 11 nucleotides matching TRBD1. Germline V lookup: CDR1 LNHDA, CDR2 SQIVND (reference sequence). The CDR3 length is 15 residues. J lost 6 bases, V lost 5 bases, and 6 bases had no gene match. CDR3 protein: CASSQDRGLVNEQFF. Here the CDR3 DNA reads TGTGCCAGTAGTCAGGACAGGGGGCTCGTCAATGAGCAGTTCTTC.

By share, this clone ranks as large (0.1 to 1%). The chain combines TRBV5-1 with TRBJ1-4; D gene unclear. Germline CDR1 is SGHRS and CDR2 is YFSETQ. The CDR3 totals 14 residues. V shed 0 bases and J shed 4 bases, with 7 bases lying between them. The CDR3 is CASSLAGSNEKLFF. The DNA for the CDR3 is TGCGCCAGCAGCTTGGCCGGGAGTAATGAAAAACTGTTTTTT.

V usage is TRBV28 and J usage is TRBJ2-7, with a possible D match to TRBD2 (6 bases). Trimming pared 10 bases from V and 2 bases from J, leaving 18 bases between. Germline V gene sequence: CDR1 MDHEN, CDR2 SYDVKM. CDR3 size: 14 residues. The CDR3 is CANFFGGLPYEQYF. Written as DNA, the CDR3 is TGTGCCAACTTTTTTGGGGGGTTGCCCTACGAGCAGTACTTC. Full variable domain (missing parts from reference TRBV28 and TRBJ2-7): DVKVTQSSRYLVKRTGEKVFLECVQDMDHENMFWYRQDPGLGLRLIYFSYDVKMKEKGDIPEGYSVSREKKERFSLILESASTNQTSMYLCANFFGGLPYEQYFGPGTRLTVT.

This clone was detected a few times. The V gene is TRBV9, the J gene TRBJ1-5; 7 nucleotides match TRBD1. V trimming: 4 bases; J trimming: 5 bases; junction bases outside the gene matches: 9. CDR1 and CDR2 (germline): SGDLS, YYNGEE. This CDR3 comprises 15 residues. The CDR3 coding sequence is TGTGCCAGCAGCAAGGGGGCCAGGTCCGATCAGCCCCAGCATTTT. Protein sequence: CASSKGARSDQPQHF.

This chain uses TRBV7-2 with TRBJ1-1, with D possibly TRBD1 on 5 matching bases. This CDR3 has 15 residues. V was cut by 0 bases and J by 4 bases, with 12 bases left in between. Germline lookup yields CDR1 SGHTA and CDR2 FQGNSA. DNA for the CDR3: TGTGCCAGCAGCTTAGCGCAGGGTGTCGTCACTGAAGCTTTCTTT. As protein: CASSLAQGVVTEAFF.

V gene TRBV6-6 combines with J gene TRBJ2-3, with D perhaps matching TRBD1 or TRBD2 (6 bases each). The CDR3 spans 16 residues. Germline V gives CDR1 MNHNY, CDR2 SVGAGI (reference sequence). Trimming cost V 2 bases and J 2 bases, with 14 bases left between them. As DNA, the CDR3 is TGTGCCAGCAGTTACCAAATGGGGGGACACACAGATACGCAGTATTTT. This codes for CASSYQMGGHTDTQYF.

Judged by abundance, this clone is hyperexpanded. This chain uses TRBV19 with TRBJ1-5; D is uncertain. This CDR3 comprises 15 residues. The V gene lost 7 bases and the J gene lost 0 bases, with 13 bases spanning the gap. Germline values: CDR1 LNHDA, CDR2 SQIVND (reference sequence). In DNA form, the CDR3 reads TGTGCCAGTACCCCGAGCGGGAGTAGCAATCAGCCCCAGCATTTT. Translation gives CASTPSGSSNQPQHF.

The rearrangement uses TRBV9 and TRBJ2-3; a weak D match, TRBD2 (6 bases). The germline V and J ends were trimmed by 0 bases and 0 bases, with 8 bases remaining between them. Germline-derived CDR1 and CDR2 are SGDLS and YYNGEE. The length of the CDR3 is 15 residues. CDR3 region: CASSVGRGSTDTQYF. In DNA, the CDR3 is TGTGCCAGCAGCGTAGGGCGGGGAAGCACAGATACGCAGTATTTT.

This rearrangement joins TRBV4-1 to TRBJ1-3; D is uncertain. Germline CDR1 MGHRA, CDR2 YSYEKL. The V and J ends lost 0 bases and 7 bases respectively, with 13 bases between them. The CDR3 contains 15 residues. This chain's CDR3 is CASSQEVWSANTIYF. CDR3 DNA: TGCGCCAGCAGCCAAGAAGTATGGTCGGCTAACACCATATATTTT.

Within the sample, this clone is hyperexpanded. The genes are TRBV5-4 and TRBJ1-1, with 10 bases aligning to TRBD1. J gave up 1 base and V 2 bases, and 8 bases lay outside the gene matches. Germline CDR1 reads SGHNT; CDR2 reads YYREEE (reference sequence). CDR3 length: 17 residues. The CDR3 sequence is CASSFVPGQGPNTEAFF. Here the CDR3 DNA reads TGTGCCAGCAGCTTCGTCCCGGGACAGGGGCCGAACACTGAAGCTTTCTTT.

This chain connects TRBV9 to TRBJ2-1; the match to TRBD2 covers 8 bases. The germline CDR1 and CDR2 sequences are SGDLS and YYNGEE. V was pared by 4 bases and J by 1 base, with 7 bases of the junction left unmatched. The CDR3 sequence is 16 residues long. CDR3: CASSLKRETSYNEQFF. CDR3 DNA: TGTGCCAGCAGCCTTAAGCGGGAGACGTCCTACAATGAGCAGTTCTTC. Complete variable domain (other parts from reference TRBV9 and TRBJ2-1): DSGVTQTPKHLITATGQRVTLRCSPRSGDLSVYWYQQSLDQGLQFLIQYYNGEERAKGNILERFSAQQFPDLHSELNLSSLELGDSALYFCASSLKRETSYNEQFFGPGTRLTVL.

The chain uses TRBV7-8 and TRBJ2-5, with D tentatively TRBD2 (6 bases). The end of the DNA fits TRBJ2-7 better, so the J call may be wrong. The germline V gene has CDR1 SGHVS and CDR2 FQNEAQ. This CDR3 has 15 residues. DNA for the CDR3: TGTGCCAGCAGCTTAGGGGCTAGCGAGTCCTACGAGCAGTACTTC. It is translated as CASSLGASESYEQYF.

The chain joins TRBV11-2 to TRBJ1-1, with a weak D call TRBD1 (5 bases). CDR1 SGHAT and CDR2 FQNNGV come from the germline V gene. Trimming left V 5 bases short and J 1 base short, with 11 bases between. This CDR3 contains 14 residues. The CDR3 spells CASSLGGENTEAFF. DNA of the CDR3: TGTGCCAGCAGCCTGGGGGGGGAGAACACTGAAGCTTTCTTT.

This clone was seen a few times. The genes are TRBV4-1 and TRBJ1-1, with no clear D. The CDR3 length is 14 residues. CDR1 MGHRA and CDR2 YSYEKL come from the germline V gene. V gave up 6 bases and J gave up 0 bases, with 11 bases separating them. The CDR3 reads CASSRTNMNTEAFF. CDR3 nucleotide sequence: TGCGCCAGCAGTCGGACGAACATGAACACTGAAGCTTTCTTT.

The table lists this clone with a few counts. The CDR3 here is CASSGGPETSGYEQYF. The CDR3 coding sequence is TGTGCCAGCAGCGGAGGACCTGAGACTAGTGGATACGAGCAGTACTTC. The V gene is TRBV9, the J gene TRBJ2-7; perhaps TRBD2 as D (6 bases). Germline V CDR1 and CDR2: SGDLS, YYNGEE. Trimming took 3 bases from V and 4 from J, leaving 20 bases between them. This CDR3 contains 16 residues.

V is TRBV4-1 and J is TRBJ2-7; D is uncertain. The CDR3 is made up of 15 amino acids. V shed 0 bases and J shed 0 bases, with 9 bases lying between them. Germline-derived CDR1 and CDR2 are MGHRA and YSYEKL. The CDR3 coding sequence is TGCGCCAGCAGCCAAGACCGGGCGGTCTCCTACGAGCAGTACTTC. Protein product: CASSQDRAVSYEQYF.

In its sample, this clone is large (0.1 to 1%). The chain couples TRBV27 to TRBJ1-2; 7 nucleotides agree with TRBD1. Germline lookup yields CDR1 MNHEY and CDR2 SMNVEV (reference sequence). V trimming: 5 bases; J trimming: 0 bases; junction bases outside the gene matches: 6. CDR3 length: 15 residues. The CDR3: CASSVDRAANYGYTF. The DNA of the CDR3 is TGTGCCAGCAGTGTAGACAGGGCCGCTAACTATGGCTACACCTTC.

This clone is deemed large. The rearrangement joins TRBV4-2 to TRBJ1-5; D gene ambiguous. Deletions cut 0 bases from V and 3 bases from J, with 9 bases between. Germline-derived CDR1 and CDR2 are LGHNA and YNFKEQ. The CDR3 spans 15 residues. The CDR3 DNA is TGTGCCAGCAGCCAAGATTTAGACTTCAATCAGCCCCAGCATTTT. Its protein is CASSQDLDFNQPQHF.